This is a list of T cell receptor beta chains from one sample in a study of blood T cell repertoires in COVID-19. Clones were sequenced by immunoSEQ multiplex PCR, and TCRdb holds only the in-frame ones, with some missing. The sample lists about 68,000 clones, 75% to 90% occurring once. Sample: peripheral blood. The receptors shown here come from a man aged 45-60 years with acute or convalescent COVID-19. Each CDR3 is given with its conserved first and last residue. The order of the fields is V gene, J gene, D gene, clone size, CDR3 protein, CDR3 DNA. A D gene is named only where the DNA matches it firmly. For some rows the clone size is stated as once, few or many, or as a class when expanded; others skip it.

v_gene: TRBV9; j_gene: TRBJ2-1; d_gene: NA; abundance: NA; CDR3aa: CASSGTAIRSYNEQFF; CDR3nt: TGTGCCAGCAGCGGGACAGCCATACGCTCCTACAATGAGCAGTTCTTC
v_gene: TRBV4-3; j_gene: TRBJ2-7; d_gene: NA; abundance: NA; CDR3aa: CASSQVRGEYEQYF; CDR3nt: TGCGCCAGCAGCCAAGTTCGGGGAGAGTACGAGCAGTACTTC
v_gene: TRBV5-1; j_gene: TRBJ2-7; d_gene: NA; abundance: NA; CDR3aa: CASSLEPGSSRNYEQYF; CDR3nt: TGCGCCAGCAGCTTGGAACCCGGGTCTTCACGAAACTACGAGCAGTACTTC
v_gene: TRBV10-2; j_gene: TRBJ2-3; d_gene: TRBD2; abundance: NA; CDR3aa: CASSYSSGSLGDTQYF; CDR3nt: TGCGCCAGCTCATACTCTAGCGGGTCCTTGGGAGATACGCAGTATTTT
v_gene: TRBV5-6; j_gene: TRBJ1-1; d_gene: NA; abundance: NA; CDR3aa: CASRRRGSHFEAFF; CDR3nt: TGTGCCAGCAGGCGTAGGGGTTCTCACTTTGAAGCTTTCTTT
v_gene: TRBV6-1; j_gene: TRBJ2-5; d_gene: TRBD2; abundance: NA; CDR3aa: CASSEGIGASGPQETQYF; CDR3nt: TGTGCCAGCAGTGAAGGAATAGGGGCTAGCGGACCCCAAGAGACCCAGTACTTC
v_gene: TRBV28; j_gene: TRBJ1-2; d_gene: TRBD1; abundance: NA; CDR3aa: CASSLVLGTVPSGYTF; CDR3nt: TGTGCCAGCAGTTTAGTTCTCGGGACAGTCCCTTCCGGCTACACCTTC
v_gene: TRBV5-4; j_gene: TRBJ1-1; d_gene: NA; abundance: NA; CDR3aa: CASRPTGMNTEAFF; CDR3nt: TGTGCCAGCAGACCCACAGGGATGAACACTGAAGCTTTCTTT
v_gene: TRBV27; j_gene: TRBJ2-1; d_gene: NA; abundance: NA; CDR3aa: CASSPQDYTSLSEQFF; CDR3nt: TGTGCCAGCAGCCCTCAGGACTATACATCCTTGTCTGAGCAGTTCTTC
v_gene: TRBV5-6; j_gene: TRBJ2-1; d_gene: NA; abundance: once; CDR3aa: CASSLVEGAGTIPYNEQFF; CDR3nt: TGTGCCAGCAGCTTGGTGGAGGGGGCCGGAACAATACCTTACAATGAGCAGTTCTTC
v_gene: TRBV6-5; j_gene: TRBJ2-2; d_gene: TRBD1; abundance: NA; CDR3aa: CASSYGRGSTGELFF; CDR3nt: TGTGCCAGCAGTTACGGCAGGGGGTCAACCGGGGAGCTGTTTTTT
v_gene: TRBV19; j_gene: TRBJ1-2; d_gene: TRBD1; abundance: NA; CDR3aa: CASSSRQGANYGYTF; CDR3nt: TGTGCCAGTAGTAGTAGACAGGGAGCTAACTATGGCTACACCTTC
v_gene: TRBV5-6; j_gene: TRBJ2-1; d_gene: NA; abundance: NA; CDR3aa: CASSLEYEVEQFF; CDR3nt: TGTGCCAGCAGCTTGGAATACGAGGTTGAGCAGTTCTTC
v_gene: TRBV7-2; j_gene: TRBJ1-6; d_gene: TRBD1; abundance: NA; CDR3aa: CASSWDRQNSPLHF; CDR3nt: TGTGCCAGCAGCTGGGACAGACAGAATTCACCCCTCCACTTT
v_gene: TRBV9; j_gene: TRBJ2-3; d_gene: NA; abundance: NA; CDR3aa: CASSVSGPSTDTQYF; CDR3nt: TGTGCCAGCAGCGTGAGCGGCCCTAGCACAGATACGCAGTATTTT
v_gene: TRBV3-1/TRBV3-2; j_gene: TRBJ2-1; d_gene: TRBD2; abundance: NA; CDR3aa: CASRLASGSYEQFF; CDR3nt: TGTGCCAGCAGGCTTGCCAGCGGGAGCTATGAGCAGTTCTTC
v_gene: TRBV19; j_gene: TRBJ2-1; d_gene: NA; abundance: NA; CDR3aa: CASSMGGSYNEQFF; CDR3nt: TGTGCCAGTAGTATGGGGGGCTCCTACAATGAGCAGTTCTTC
v_gene: TRBV28; j_gene: TRBJ1-4; d_gene: NA; abundance: NA; CDR3aa: CASINGGGNEKLFF; CDR3nt: TGTGCCAGCATTAACGGGGGGGGTAATGAAAAACTGTTTTTT
v_gene: TRBV7-9; j_gene: TRBJ1-1; d_gene: TRBD1; abundance: NA; CDR3aa: CASSSRAGQRNTEAFF; CDR3nt: TGTGCCAGCAGCTCTAGGGCGGGACAGAGGAACACTGAAGCTTTCTTT
v_gene: TRBV30; j_gene: TRBJ2-1; d_gene: NA; abundance: NA; CDR3aa: CAWSWSMGNEQFF; CDR3nt: TGTGCCTGGAGTTGGAGTATGGGCAATGAGCAGTTCTTC
v_gene: TRBV5-8; j_gene: TRBJ1-3; d_gene: NA; abundance: NA; CDR3aa: CANIGNTIYF; CDR3nt: TGTGCCAACATTGGAAACACCATATATTTT
v_gene: TRBV15; j_gene: TRBJ2-1; d_gene: TRBD1; abundance: NA; CDR3aa: CATSGTGNRQFF; CDR3nt: TGTGCCACCAGTGGGACAGGGAATCGGCAGTTCTTC
v_gene: TRBV5-1; j_gene: TRBJ1-4; d_gene: NA; abundance: NA; CDR3aa: CASSSDQGEKLFF; CDR3nt: TGCGCCAGCAGCTCGGACCAGGGTGAAAAACTGTTTTTT
v_gene: TRBV11-2; j_gene: TRBJ1-1; d_gene: TRBD1; abundance: NA; CDR3aa: CASSLVRDRAVAFF; CDR3nt: TGTGCCAGCAGCTTGGTCCGGGACAGGGCTGTCGCTTTCTTT
v_gene: TRBV7-8; j_gene: TRBJ1-2; d_gene: NA; abundance: NA; CDR3aa: CASSLAGAYGYTF; CDR3nt: TGTGCCAGCAGCTTAGCAGGGGCCTATGGCTACACCTTC
v_gene: TRBV5-1; j_gene: TRBJ1-4; d_gene: TRBD1; abundance: NA; CDR3aa: CASSLVGQVDEKLFF; CDR3nt: TGCGCCAGCAGCTTGGTCGGACAGGTGGATGAAAAACTGTTTTTT
v_gene: TRBV11-3; j_gene: TRBJ2-1; d_gene: TRBD2; abundance: NA; CDR3aa: CASSSLAGASTEQFF; CDR3nt: TGTGCCAGCAGCTCCCTAGCGGGAGCCTCTACTGAGCAGTTCTTC
v_gene: TRBV6-6; j_gene: TRBJ2-1; d_gene: TRBD1; abundance: NA; CDR3aa: CASSVPGQGGNEQFF; CDR3nt: TGTGCCAGCAGTGTACCCGGACAGGGAGGCAATGAGCAGTTCTTC
v_gene: TRBV9; j_gene: TRBJ2-4; d_gene: TRBD2; abundance: NA; CDR3aa: CASSVSGSRFDIQYF; CDR3nt: TGTGCCAGCAGCGTGAGCGGGAGTAGATTCGACATTCAGTACTTC